These T cell receptor beta chains were read from a single sample in a study of blood T cell repertoires in COVID-19. The protocol was immunoSEQ multiplex PCR, while the TCRdb copy is restricted to in-frame clones and leaves out a portion. Among around 100,000 clones listed, roughly 72% were seen once. Source material: peripheral blood. The receptor source for this set is a man older than 75 with acute or convalescent COVID-19. CDR3s include the opening cysteine and the closing phenylalanine or tryptophan. The D gene is left open where the match is weak. Clone size, where shown, is once, few, many, or a class for clones that have expanded.

d_call: TRBD1; j_call: TRBJ1-4; clone_size: .; v_call: TRBV5-4; cdr3_length: 17; cdr3_nt: TGTGCCAGCAGCTTGGGAGGTAGGGGGCGAACCAATGAAAAACTGTTTTTT; cdr3_aa: CASSLGGRGRTNEKLFF
d_call: .; j_call: TRBJ2-1; clone_size: .; v_call: TRBV10-2; cdr3_length: 15; cdr3_nt: TGCGCCAGTCGAGATGACAGTTCCTCCTACAATGAGCAGTTCTTC; cdr3_aa: CASRDDSSSYNEQFF
d_call: TRBD2; j_call: TRBJ2-2; clone_size: .; v_call: TRBV11-2; cdr3_length: 13; cdr3_nt: TGTGCCACCGGGGGGGGCCACACCGGGGAGCTGTTTTTT; cdr3_aa: CATGGGHTGELFF
d_call: .; j_call: TRBJ1-6; clone_size: .; v_call: TRBV3-1/TRBV3-2; cdr3_length: 12; cdr3_nt: TGTGCCAGCACGGGGGAGGGCTCACCCCTCCACTTT; cdr3_aa: CASTGEGSPLHF
d_call: .; j_call: TRBJ2-3; clone_size: .; v_call: TRBV6-5; cdr3_length: 13; cdr3_nt: TGTGCCAGCTTGATATCAGTGACAGATACGCAGTATTTT; cdr3_aa: CASLISVTDTQYF
d_call: .; j_call: TRBJ1-1; clone_size: few; v_call: TRBV4-1; cdr3_length: 16; cdr3_nt: TGCGCCAGCAGCGGGGAGGGAGGTTCGATGAACACTGAAGCTTTCTTT; cdr3_aa: CASSGEGGSMNTEAFF
d_call: .; j_call: TRBJ1-5; clone_size: .; v_call: TRBV19; cdr3_length: 14; cdr3_nt: TGTGCCAGTAGAGGGACCGGGGGAGGGCAGCCCCAGCATTTT; cdr3_aa: CASRGTGGGQPQHF
d_call: TRBD2; j_call: TRBJ2-2; clone_size: once; v_call: TRBV19; cdr3_length: 14; cdr3_nt: TGTGCCAGTAGGGGACTAGCGGACACCGGGGAGCTGTTTTTT; cdr3_aa: CASRGLADTGELFF
d_call: .; j_call: TRBJ1-1; clone_size: .; v_call: TRBV7-2; cdr3_length: 11; cdr3_nt: TGTGCCAGCAGCCGGGACATTGGAGCTTTCTTT; cdr3_aa: CASSRDIGAFF
d_call: .; j_call: TRBJ1-5; clone_size: .; v_call: TRBV4-1; cdr3_length: 13; cdr3_nt: TGCGCCAGCAGCCCCAGGGTTGAGCAGCCCCAGCATTTT; cdr3_aa: CASSPRVEQPQHF
d_call: .; j_call: TRBJ2-2; clone_size: .; v_call: TRBV5-4; cdr3_length: 16; cdr3_nt: TGTGCCAGCAGCTTGTCCGGGGGGCTGGGCACCGGGGAGCTGTTTTTT; cdr3_aa: CASSLSGGLGTGELFF
d_call: .; j_call: TRBJ1-2; clone_size: .; v_call: TRBV7-2; cdr3_length: 15; cdr3_nt: TGTGCCAGCAGCTTAGTGCGGACAGACAACTATGGCTACACCTTC; cdr3_aa: CASSLVRTDNYGYTF
d_call: TRBD1; j_call: TRBJ1-5; clone_size: once; v_call: TRBV19; cdr3_length: 20; cdr3_nt: TGTGCCAGTAGTTTCCATCCGACAGGGGTCTGGGAATATAGCAATCAGCCCCAGCATTTT; cdr3_aa: CASSFHPTGVWEYSNQPQHF
d_call: .; j_call: TRBJ2-7; clone_size: .; v_call: TRBV15; cdr3_length: 15; cdr3_nt: TGTGCCACCAGCAGAGGCGGCGTGGGCTCCTACGAGCAGTACTTC; cdr3_aa: CATSRGGVGSYEQYF
d_call: TRBD1; j_call: TRBJ2-7; clone_size: few; v_call: TRBV6-5; cdr3_length: 16; cdr3_nt: TGTGCCAGCAGTTACGCCTCCGGGACAGGGGCATTCGAGCAGTACTTC; cdr3_aa: CASSYASGTGAFEQYF
d_call: TRBD2; j_call: TRBJ2-7; clone_size: .; v_call: TRBV28; cdr3_length: 14; cdr3_nt: TGTGCCAGCGGGGGGGGTCGTTATTCCTACGAGCAGTACTTC; cdr3_aa: CASGGGRYSYEQYF
d_call: .; j_call: TRBJ2-2; clone_size: few; v_call: TRBV5-4; cdr3_length: 16; cdr3_nt: TGTGCCAGCAGCCCCAGGGGCCAGGGGAGAACCGGGGAGCTGTTTTTT; cdr3_aa: CASSPRGQGRTGELFF
d_call: TRBD1; j_call: TRBJ2-5; clone_size: few; v_call: TRBV9; cdr3_length: 15; cdr3_nt: TGTGCCAGCAGCTGGACAGGGGGCGGCGGAGAGACCCAGTACTTC; cdr3_aa: CASSWTGGGGETQYF
d_call: TRBD1; j_call: TRBJ2-7; clone_size: .; v_call: TRBV2; cdr3_length: 12; cdr3_nt: TGTGCTCAGGGACAGACGATCTACGAGCAGTACTTC; cdr3_aa: CAQGQTIYEQYF
d_call: TRBD2; j_call: TRBJ2-7; clone_size: .; v_call: TRBV6-5; cdr3_length: 14; cdr3_nt: TGTGCCAGCAGTTCCGGGACTAGCGGCTACGAGCAGTACTTC; cdr3_aa: CASSSGTSGYEQYF
d_call: .; j_call: TRBJ1-1; clone_size: .; v_call: TRBV28; cdr3_length: 14; cdr3_nt: TGTGCCAGCACTAATGGAATGGAGGGTTCTGAAGCTTTCTTT; cdr3_aa: CASTNGMEGSEAFF
d_call: .; j_call: TRBJ2-5; clone_size: .; v_call: TRBV7-6; cdr3_length: 16; cdr3_nt: TGTGCCAGCAGCTTAAATCTCAGGGTTGATGGAGAGACCCAGTACTTC; cdr3_aa: CASSLNLRVDGETQYF
d_call: TRBD1; j_call: TRBJ1-5; clone_size: .; v_call: TRBV18; cdr3_length: 14; cdr3_nt: TGTGCCAGCTCACCCGGGACAGGGGATCAGCCCCAGCATTTT; cdr3_aa: CASSPGTGDQPQHF
d_call: .; j_call: TRBJ1-1; clone_size: .; v_call: TRBV9; cdr3_length: 11; cdr3_nt: TGTGCCAGCAACTCTGTAGGGGGAGCTTTCTTT; cdr3_aa: CASNSVGGAFF
d_call: .; j_call: TRBJ1-4; clone_size: .; v_call: TRBV28; cdr3_length: 14; cdr3_nt: TGTGCCAGCAGCCACGGGACATTAACTGAAAAACTGTTTTTT; cdr3_aa: CASSHGTLTEKLFF
d_call: TRBD1; j_call: TRBJ2-6; clone_size: .; v_call: TRBV20-1; cdr3_length: 14; cdr3_nt: TGCAGTGCTAGTCGGACAGGGAAGGCCAACGTCCTGACTTTC; cdr3_aa: CSASRTGKANVLTF
d_call: .; j_call: TRBJ1-1; clone_size: .; v_call: TRBV20-1; cdr3_length: 11; cdr3_nt: TGCAGCGAACAGCCGAACACTGAAGCTTTCTTT; cdr3_aa: CSEQPNTEAFF
d_call: .; j_call: TRBJ2-7; clone_size: .; v_call: TRBV27; cdr3_length: 12; cdr3_nt: TGTGCCAGCAGGAGTAATACGGGAGAGCAGTACTTC; cdr3_aa: CASRSNTGEQYF
d_call: .; j_call: TRBJ1-5; clone_size: .; v_call: TRBV7-2; cdr3_length: 13; cdr3_nt: TGTGCCAGCAGCTTACAGGGTGGCCAGCCCCAGCATTTT; cdr3_aa: CASSLQGGQPQHF
d_call: .; j_call: TRBJ1-2; clone_size: .; v_call: TRBV12-3/TRBV12-4; cdr3_length: 13; cdr3_nt: TGTGCCAGCAGTTTGGGTCAGGCGGGGGGCTACACCTTC; cdr3_aa: CASSLGQAGGYTF
d_call: TRBD2; j_call: TRBJ2-1; clone_size: .; v_call: TRBV11-3; cdr3_length: 14; cdr3_nt: TGTGCCAGCCTCCCGGGAGGGTTAAACAGTGAGCAGTTCTTC; cdr3_aa: CASLPGGLNSEQFF
d_call: .; j_call: TRBJ2-5; clone_size: few; v_call: TRBV7-9; cdr3_length: 13; cdr3_nt: TGTGCCAGCAGAGGCGGGAACTTTGAGACCCAGTACTTC; cdr3_aa: CASRGGNFETQYF
d_call: TRBD2; j_call: TRBJ2-3; clone_size: few; v_call: TRBV10-3; cdr3_length: 15; cdr3_nt: TGTGCCATCAGTGAGGCGGTAGCGGGGGCAGATACGCAGTATTTT; cdr3_aa: CAISEAVAGADTQYF
d_call: TRBD2; j_call: TRBJ2-5; clone_size: .; v_call: TRBV19; cdr3_length: 14; cdr3_nt: TGTGCCAGTAGTTTCCGGGGGGGAGAAGAGACCCAGTACTTC; cdr3_aa: CASSFRGGEETQYF
d_call: TRBD2; j_call: TRBJ2-3; clone_size: .; v_call: TRBV24-1; cdr3_length: 19; cdr3_nt: TGTGCCACCAGTGATTCGAGGACTAGCGGGGGGTTAAAGGGAGATACGCAGTATTTT; cdr3_aa: CATSDSRTSGGLKGDTQYF
d_call: TRBD1; j_call: TRBJ1-2; clone_size: .; v_call: TRBV2; cdr3_length: 14; cdr3_nt: TGTGCCAGCAGTACACGACAGGGAATCTATGGCTACACCTTC; cdr3_aa: CASSTRQGIYGYTF
d_call: .; j_call: TRBJ2-7; clone_size: .; v_call: TRBV19; cdr3_length: 13; cdr3_nt: TGTGCCAGTAGTCGGGGAGAGACCCACGAGCAGTACTTC; cdr3_aa: CASSRGETHEQYF
d_call: .; j_call: TRBJ2-1; clone_size: .; v_call: TRBV10-3; cdr3_length: 16; cdr3_nt: TGTGCCATCAGTGAATTGGGGCTCCCCTCCTACAATGAGCAGTTCTTC; cdr3_aa: CAISELGLPSYNEQFF
d_call: .; j_call: TRBJ2-1; clone_size: .; v_call: TRBV5-8; cdr3_length: 16; cdr3_nt: TGTGCCAGCATATTGGGTGTGGCAGGCCCCTACAATGAGCAGTTCTTC; cdr3_aa: CASILGVAGPYNEQFF